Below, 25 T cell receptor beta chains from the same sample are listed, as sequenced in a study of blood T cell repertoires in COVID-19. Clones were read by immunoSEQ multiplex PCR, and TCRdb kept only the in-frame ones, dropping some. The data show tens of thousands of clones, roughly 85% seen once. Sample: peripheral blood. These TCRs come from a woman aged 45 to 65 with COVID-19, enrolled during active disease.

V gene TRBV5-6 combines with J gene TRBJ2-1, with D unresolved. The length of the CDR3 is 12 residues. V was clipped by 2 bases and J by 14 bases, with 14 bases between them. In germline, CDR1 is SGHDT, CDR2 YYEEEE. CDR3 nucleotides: TGTGCCAGCAGCTTAGGCGGAGCTCGCAAGTTCTTC. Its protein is CASSLGGARKFF.

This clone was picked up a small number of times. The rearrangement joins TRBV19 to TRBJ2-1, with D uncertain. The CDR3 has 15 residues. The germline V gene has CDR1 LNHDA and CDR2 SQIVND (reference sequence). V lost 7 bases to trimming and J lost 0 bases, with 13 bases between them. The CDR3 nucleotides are TGTGCCAGTACCGCCGGGTCAACCTCCTACAATGAGCAGTTCTTC. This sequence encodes CASTAGSTSYNEQFF.

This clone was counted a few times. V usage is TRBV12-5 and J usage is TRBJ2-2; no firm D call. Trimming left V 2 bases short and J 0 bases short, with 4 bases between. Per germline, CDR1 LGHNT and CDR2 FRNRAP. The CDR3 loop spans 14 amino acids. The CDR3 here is CASGLPANTGELFF. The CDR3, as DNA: TGTGCTAGTGGTTTGCCTGCGAACACCGGGGAGCTGTTTTTT.

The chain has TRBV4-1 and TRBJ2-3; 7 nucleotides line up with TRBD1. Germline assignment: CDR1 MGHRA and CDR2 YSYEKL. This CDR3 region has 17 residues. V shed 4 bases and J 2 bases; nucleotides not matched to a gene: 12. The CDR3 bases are TGCGCCAGCAGCCTACCGCTACCGGGACAGCCCACAGATACGCAGTATTTT. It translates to CASSLPLPGQPTDTQYF.

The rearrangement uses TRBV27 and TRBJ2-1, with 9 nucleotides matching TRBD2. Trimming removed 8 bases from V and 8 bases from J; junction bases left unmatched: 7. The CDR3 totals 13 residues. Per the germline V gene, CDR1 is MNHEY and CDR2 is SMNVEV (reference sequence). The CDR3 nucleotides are TGTGCCAGCCGTCTGCGGGAGGGGCATGAGCAGTTCTTC. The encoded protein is CASRLREGHEQFF.

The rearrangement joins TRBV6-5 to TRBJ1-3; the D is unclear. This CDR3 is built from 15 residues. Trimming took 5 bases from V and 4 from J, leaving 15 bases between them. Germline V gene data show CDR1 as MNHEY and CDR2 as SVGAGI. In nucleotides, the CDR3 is TGTGCCAGCAGTCCGATCACCCCAGGAGGAAACACCATATATTTT. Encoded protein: CASSPITPGGNTIYF.

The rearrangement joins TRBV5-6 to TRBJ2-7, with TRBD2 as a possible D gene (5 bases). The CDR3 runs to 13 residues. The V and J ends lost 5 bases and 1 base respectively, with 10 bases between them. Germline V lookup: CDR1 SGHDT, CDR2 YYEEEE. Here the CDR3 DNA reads TGTGCCAGCAGTTGGACGGGGTCCTACGAGCAGTACTTC. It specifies CASSWTGSYEQYF.

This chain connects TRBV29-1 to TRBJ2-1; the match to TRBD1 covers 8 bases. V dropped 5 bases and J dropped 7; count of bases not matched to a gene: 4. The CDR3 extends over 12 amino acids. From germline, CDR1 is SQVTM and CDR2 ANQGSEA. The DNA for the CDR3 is TGCAGCGTTTCCAGGGGGCGGAATGAGCAGTTCTTC. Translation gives CSVSRGRNEQFF.

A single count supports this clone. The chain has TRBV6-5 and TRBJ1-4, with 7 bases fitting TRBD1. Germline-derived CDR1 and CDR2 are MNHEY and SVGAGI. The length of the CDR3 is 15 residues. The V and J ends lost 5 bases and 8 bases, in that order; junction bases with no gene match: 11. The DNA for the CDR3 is TGTGCCAGCAGTAGATCGACAGGGTATGGGGAAAAACTGTTTTTT. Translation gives CASSRSTGYGEKLFF.

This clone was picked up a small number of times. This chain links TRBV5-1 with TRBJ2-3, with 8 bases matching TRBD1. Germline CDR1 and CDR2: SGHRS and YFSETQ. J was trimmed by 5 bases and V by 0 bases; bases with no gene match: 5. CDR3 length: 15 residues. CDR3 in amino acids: CASSLGTGSRDTQYF. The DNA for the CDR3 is TGCGCCAGCAGCTTGGGGACAGGGTCCCGAGATACGCAGTATTTT.

CDR3 in DNA: TGTGCCAGCAGCAACAACAGGGTGGGGGCCAACGAGCAGTACTTC. Residues: CASSNNRVGANEQYF. J is TRBJ2-7 and V is TRBV5-6; possible D gene TRBD1, 6 bases. The V end lost 4 bases, the J end lost 5 bases, and 19 bases lay between the germline ends. The CDR3 loop spans 15 amino acids. The germline gives CDR1 SGHDT, CDR2 YYEEEE.

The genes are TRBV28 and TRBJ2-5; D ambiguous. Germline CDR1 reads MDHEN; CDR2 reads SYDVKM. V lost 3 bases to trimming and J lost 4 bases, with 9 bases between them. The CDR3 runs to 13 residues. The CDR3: CASSFLAPETQYF. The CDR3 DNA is TGTGCCAGCAGTTTTTTGGCCCCAGAGACCCAGTACTTC.

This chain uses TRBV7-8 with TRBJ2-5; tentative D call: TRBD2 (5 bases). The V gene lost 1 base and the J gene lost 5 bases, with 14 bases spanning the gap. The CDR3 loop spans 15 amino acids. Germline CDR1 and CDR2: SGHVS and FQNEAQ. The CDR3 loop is CASSLERVARETQYF. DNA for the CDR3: TGTGCCAGCAGCTTAGAGCGAGTAGCGAGGGAGACCCAGTACTTC.

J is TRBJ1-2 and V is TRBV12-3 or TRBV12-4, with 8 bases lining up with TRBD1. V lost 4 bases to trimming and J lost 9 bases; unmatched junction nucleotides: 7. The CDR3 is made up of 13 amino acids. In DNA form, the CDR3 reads TGTGCCAGCAGTTACGGGACAGGTCAGCGCTACACCTTC. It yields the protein CASSYGTGQRYTF.

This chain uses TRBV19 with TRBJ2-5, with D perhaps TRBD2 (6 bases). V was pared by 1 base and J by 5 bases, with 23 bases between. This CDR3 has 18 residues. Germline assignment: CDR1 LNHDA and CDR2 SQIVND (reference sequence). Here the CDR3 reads CASSIGRGSWPLMETQYF. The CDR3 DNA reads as TGTGCCAGTAGTATAGGTCGGGGGAGTTGGCCGCTTATGGAGACCCAGTACTTC.

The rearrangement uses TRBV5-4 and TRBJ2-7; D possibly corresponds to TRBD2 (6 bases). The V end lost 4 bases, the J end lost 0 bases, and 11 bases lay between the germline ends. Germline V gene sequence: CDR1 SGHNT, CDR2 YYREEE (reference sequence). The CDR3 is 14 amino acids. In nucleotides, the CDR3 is TGTGCCAGCAGCGGGGGACTTCCCTCCTACGAGCAGTACTTC. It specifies CASSGGLPSYEQYF.

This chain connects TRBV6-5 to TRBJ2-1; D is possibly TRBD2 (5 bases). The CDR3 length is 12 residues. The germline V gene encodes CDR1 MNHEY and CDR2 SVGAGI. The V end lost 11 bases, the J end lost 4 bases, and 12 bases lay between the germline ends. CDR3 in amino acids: CAAGSHYNEQFF. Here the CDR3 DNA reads TGTGCCGCGGGCAGCCATTACAATGAGCAGTTCTTC.

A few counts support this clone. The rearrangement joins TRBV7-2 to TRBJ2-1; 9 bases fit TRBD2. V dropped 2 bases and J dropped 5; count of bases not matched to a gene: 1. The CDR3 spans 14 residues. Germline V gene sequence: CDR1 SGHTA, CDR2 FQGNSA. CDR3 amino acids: CASSLLAGNNEQFF. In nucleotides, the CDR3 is TGTGCCAGCAGCTTACTAGCGGGAAACAATGAGCAGTTCTTC. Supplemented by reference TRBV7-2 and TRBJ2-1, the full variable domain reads GAGVSQSPSNKVTEKGKDVELRCDPISGHTALYWYRQSLGQGLEFLIYFQGNSAPDKSGLPSDRFSAERTGGSVSTLTIQRTQQEDSAVYLCASSLLAGNNEQFFGPGTRLTVL.

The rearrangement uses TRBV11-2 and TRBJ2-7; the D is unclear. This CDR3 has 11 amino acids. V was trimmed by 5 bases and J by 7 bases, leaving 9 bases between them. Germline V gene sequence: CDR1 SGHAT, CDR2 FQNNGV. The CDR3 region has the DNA TGTGCCAGCAGCCTCGCCGGGGAGCAGTACTTC. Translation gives CASSLAGEQYF.

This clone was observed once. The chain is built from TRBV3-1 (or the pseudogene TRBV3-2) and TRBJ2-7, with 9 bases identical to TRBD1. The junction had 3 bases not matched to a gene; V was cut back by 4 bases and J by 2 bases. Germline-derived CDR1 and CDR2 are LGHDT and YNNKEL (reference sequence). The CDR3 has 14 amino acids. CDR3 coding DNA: TGTGCCAGCAGCCCGACAGGGGGGGCCTACGAGCAGTACTTC. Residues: CASSPTGGAYEQYF.

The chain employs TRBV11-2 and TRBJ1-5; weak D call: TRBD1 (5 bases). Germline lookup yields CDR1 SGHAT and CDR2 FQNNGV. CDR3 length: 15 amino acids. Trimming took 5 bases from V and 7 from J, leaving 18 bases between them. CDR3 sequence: CASSPIPGGGQPQHF. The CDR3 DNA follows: TGTGCCAGCAGCCCAATTCCGGGGGGTGGACAGCCCCAGCATTTT.

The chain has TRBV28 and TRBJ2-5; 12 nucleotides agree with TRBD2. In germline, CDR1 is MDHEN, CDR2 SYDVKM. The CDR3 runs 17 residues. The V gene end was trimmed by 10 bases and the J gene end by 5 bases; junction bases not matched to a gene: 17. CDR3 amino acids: CATQFRGLAGRRETQYF. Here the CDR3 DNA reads TGTGCCACCCAGTTTAGAGGACTAGCGGGGCGGAGGGAGACCCAGTACTTC.

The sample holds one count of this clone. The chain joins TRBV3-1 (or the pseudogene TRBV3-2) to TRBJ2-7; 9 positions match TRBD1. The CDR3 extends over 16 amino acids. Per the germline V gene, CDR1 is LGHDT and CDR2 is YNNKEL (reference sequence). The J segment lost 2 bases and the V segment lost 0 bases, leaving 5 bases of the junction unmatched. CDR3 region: CASSQDQTGGPYEQYF. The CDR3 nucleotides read TGTGCCAGCAGCCAAGATCAGACAGGGGGACCCTACGAGCAGTACTTC.

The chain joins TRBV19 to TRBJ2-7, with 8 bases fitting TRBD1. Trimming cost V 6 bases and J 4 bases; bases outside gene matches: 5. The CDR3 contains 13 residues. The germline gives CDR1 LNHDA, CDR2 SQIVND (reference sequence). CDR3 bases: TGTGCCAGTAGCAGGACAGGGTCGTACGAGCAGTACTTC. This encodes CASSRTGSYEQYF.

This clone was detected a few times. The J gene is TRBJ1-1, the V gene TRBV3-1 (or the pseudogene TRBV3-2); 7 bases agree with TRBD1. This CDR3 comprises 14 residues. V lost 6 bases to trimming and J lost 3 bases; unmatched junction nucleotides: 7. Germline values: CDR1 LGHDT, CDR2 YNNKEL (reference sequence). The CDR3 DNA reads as TGTGCCAGCAGGCGACAGGGACGATACACTGAAGCTTTCTTT. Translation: CASRRQGRYTEAFF.